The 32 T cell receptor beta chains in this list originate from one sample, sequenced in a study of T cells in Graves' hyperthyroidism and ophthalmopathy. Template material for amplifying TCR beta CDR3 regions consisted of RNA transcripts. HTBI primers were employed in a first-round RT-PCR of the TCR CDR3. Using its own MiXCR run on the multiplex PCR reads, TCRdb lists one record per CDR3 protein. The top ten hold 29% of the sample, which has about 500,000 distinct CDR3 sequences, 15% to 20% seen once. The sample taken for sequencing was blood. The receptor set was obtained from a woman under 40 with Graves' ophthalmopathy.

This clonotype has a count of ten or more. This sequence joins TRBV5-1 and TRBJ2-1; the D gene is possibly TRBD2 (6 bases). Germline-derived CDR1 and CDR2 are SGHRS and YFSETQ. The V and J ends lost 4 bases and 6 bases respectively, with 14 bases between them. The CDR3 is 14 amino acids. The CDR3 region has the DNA TGCGCCAGCAGCCAGGCGCTGACTAGCAATGAGCAGTTCTTC. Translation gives CASSQALTSNEQFF.

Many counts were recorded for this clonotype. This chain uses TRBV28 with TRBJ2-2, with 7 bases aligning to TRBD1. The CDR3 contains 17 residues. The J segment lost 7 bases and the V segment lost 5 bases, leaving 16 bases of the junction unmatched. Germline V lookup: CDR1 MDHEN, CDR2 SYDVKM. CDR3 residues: CASSPHPRTGFGGELFF. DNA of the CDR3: TGTGCCAGCAGTCCACACCCCAGGACAGGTTTCGGCGGGGAGCTGTTTTTT.

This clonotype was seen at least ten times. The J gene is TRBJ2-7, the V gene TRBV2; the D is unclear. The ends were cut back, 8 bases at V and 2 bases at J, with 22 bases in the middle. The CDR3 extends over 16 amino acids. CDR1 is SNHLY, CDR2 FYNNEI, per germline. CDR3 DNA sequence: TGTGCCAGCGAAAGGGCTTGGACGACGGACGCCTACGAGCAGTACTTC. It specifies CASERAWTTDAYEQYF.

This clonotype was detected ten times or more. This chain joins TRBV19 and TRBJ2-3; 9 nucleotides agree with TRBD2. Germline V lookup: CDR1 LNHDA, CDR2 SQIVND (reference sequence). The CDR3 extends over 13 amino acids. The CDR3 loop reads CACGRARTDTQYF. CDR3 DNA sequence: TGTGCTTGCGGGAGGGCTCGGACAGATACGCAGTATTTT.

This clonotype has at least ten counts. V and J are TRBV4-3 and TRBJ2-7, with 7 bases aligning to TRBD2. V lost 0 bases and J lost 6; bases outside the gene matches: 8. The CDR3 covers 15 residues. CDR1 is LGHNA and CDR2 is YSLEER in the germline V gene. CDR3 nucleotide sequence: TGCGCCAGCAGCCAAGATACGCGGGAGCTCCGCGAGCAGTACTTC. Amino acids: CASSQDTRELREQYF.

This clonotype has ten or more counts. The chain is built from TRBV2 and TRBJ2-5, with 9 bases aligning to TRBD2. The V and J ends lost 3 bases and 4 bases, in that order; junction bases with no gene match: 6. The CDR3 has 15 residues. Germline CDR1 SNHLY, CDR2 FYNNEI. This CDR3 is CASSDIGTSSETQYF. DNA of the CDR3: TGTGCCAGCAGTGATATCGGGACTAGCTCAGAGACCCAGTACTTC. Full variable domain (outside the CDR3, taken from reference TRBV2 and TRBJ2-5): EPEVTQTPSHQVTQMGQEVILRCVPISNHLYFYWYRQILGQKVEFLVSFYNNEISEKSEIFDDQFSVERPDGSNFTLKIRSTKLEDSAMYFCASSDIGTSSETQYFGPGTRLLVL.

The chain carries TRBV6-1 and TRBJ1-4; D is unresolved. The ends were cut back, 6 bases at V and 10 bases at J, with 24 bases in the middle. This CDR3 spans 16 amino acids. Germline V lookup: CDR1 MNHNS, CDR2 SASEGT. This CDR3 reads CASSAASGPPRGKLFF. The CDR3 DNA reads TGTGCCAGCAGCGCCGCCTCGGGCCCACCCCGGGGAAAACTGTTTTTT.

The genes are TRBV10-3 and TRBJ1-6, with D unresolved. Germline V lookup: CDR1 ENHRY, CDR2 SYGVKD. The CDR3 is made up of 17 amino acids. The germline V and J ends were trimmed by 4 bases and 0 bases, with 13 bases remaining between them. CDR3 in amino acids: CAISVSVQNSYNSPLHF. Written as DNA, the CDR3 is TGTGCCATCAGTGTTTCGGTACAGAACTCCTATAATTCACCCCTCCACTTT.

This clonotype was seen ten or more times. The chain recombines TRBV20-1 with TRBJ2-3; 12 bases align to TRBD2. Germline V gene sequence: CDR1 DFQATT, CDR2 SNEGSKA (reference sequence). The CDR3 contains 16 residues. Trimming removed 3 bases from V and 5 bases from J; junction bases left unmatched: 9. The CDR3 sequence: CSASNRLAGVGDTQYF. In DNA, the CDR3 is TGCAGTGCTAGTAACCGACTAGCGGGAGTAGGAGATACGCAGTATTTT.

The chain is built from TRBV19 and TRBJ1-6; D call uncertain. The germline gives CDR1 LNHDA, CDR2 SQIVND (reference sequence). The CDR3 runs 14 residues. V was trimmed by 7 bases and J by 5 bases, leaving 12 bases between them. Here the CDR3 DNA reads TGTGCCAGTACCGGACGGAGGGATAATTCACCCCTCCACTTT. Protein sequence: CASTGRRDNSPLHF.

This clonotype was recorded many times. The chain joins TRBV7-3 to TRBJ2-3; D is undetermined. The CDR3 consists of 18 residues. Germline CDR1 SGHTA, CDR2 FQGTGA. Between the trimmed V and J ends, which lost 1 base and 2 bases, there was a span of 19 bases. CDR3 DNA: TGTGCCAGCAGCTTAAATCCGCCTTTCGGGCCCAACACAGATACGCAGTATTTT. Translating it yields CASSLNPPFGPNTDTQYF.

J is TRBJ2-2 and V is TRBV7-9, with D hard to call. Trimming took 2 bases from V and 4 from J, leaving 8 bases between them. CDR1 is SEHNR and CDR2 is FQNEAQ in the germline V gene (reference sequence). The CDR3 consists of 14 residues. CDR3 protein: CASSLTKTTGELFF. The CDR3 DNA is TGTGCCAGCAGCTTAACTAAAACCACCGGGGAGCTGTTTTTT.

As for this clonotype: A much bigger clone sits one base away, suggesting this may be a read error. CDR3 amino acids: CASSQEGDGTYGQYF. DNA for the CDR3: TGTGCCAGCAGCCAGGAGGGGGACGGTACCTACGGGCAGTACTTC. This chain uses TRBV3-1 with TRBJ2-7; perhaps D is TRBD1 or TRBD2 (6 bases each). The CDR3 is made up of 15 amino acids. Germline V gene sequence: CDR1 LGHDT, CDR2 YNNKEL (reference sequence).

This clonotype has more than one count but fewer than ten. CDR3 in amino acids: CASSRGLAGAWYEQYF. The CDR3 DNA sequence: TGTGCCAGCAGCCGGGGACTAGCGGGAGCTTGGTACGAGCAGTACTTC. This sequence joins TRBV7-2 and TRBJ2-7; TRBD2 matches 14 bases. The CDR3 spans 16 residues. The germline gives CDR1 SGHTA, CDR2 FQGNSA. The V segment lost 5 bases and the J segment 4 bases; nucleotides outside the gene matches: 7.

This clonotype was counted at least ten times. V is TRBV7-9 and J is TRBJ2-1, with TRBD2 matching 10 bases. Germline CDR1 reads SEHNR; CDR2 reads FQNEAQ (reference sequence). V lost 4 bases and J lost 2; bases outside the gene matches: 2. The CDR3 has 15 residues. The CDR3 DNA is TGTGCCAGCAGCTCGGGACTAGCGCCCTACAATGAGCAGTTCTTC. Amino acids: CASSSGLAPYNEQFF. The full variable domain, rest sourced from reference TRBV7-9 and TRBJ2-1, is DTGVSQNPRHKITKRGQNVTFRCDPISEHNRLYWYRQTLGQGPEFLTYFQNEAQLEKSRLLSDRFSAERPKGSFSTLEIQRTEQGDSAMYLCASSSGLAPYNEQFFGPGTRLTVL.

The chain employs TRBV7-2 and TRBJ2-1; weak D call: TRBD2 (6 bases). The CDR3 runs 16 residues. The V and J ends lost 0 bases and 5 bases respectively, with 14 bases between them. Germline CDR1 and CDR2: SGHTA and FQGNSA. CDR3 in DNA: TGTGCCAGCAGCTTAGCGGCGGTTAGCGGCAACAATGAGCAGTTCTTC. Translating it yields CASSLAAVSGNNEQFF. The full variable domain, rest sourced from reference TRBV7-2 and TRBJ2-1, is GAGVSQSPSNKVTEKGKDVELRCDPISGHTALYWYRQSLGQGLEFLIYFQGNSAPDKSGLPSDRFSAERTGGSVSTLTIQRTQQEDSAVYLCASSLAAVSGNNEQFFGPGTRLTVL.

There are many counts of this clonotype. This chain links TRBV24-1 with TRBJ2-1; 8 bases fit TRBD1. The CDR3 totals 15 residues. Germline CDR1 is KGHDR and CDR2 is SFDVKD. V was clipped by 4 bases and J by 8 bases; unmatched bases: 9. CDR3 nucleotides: TGTGCCACCAGTGACCCCCGGACAGGGCGGCATGAGCAGTTCTTC. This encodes CATSDPRTGRHEQFF.

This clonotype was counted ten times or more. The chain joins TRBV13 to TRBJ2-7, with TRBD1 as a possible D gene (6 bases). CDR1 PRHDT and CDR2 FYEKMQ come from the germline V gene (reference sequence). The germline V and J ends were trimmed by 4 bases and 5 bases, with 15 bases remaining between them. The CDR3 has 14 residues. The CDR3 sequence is CASSSNRVRHEQYF. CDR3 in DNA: TGTGCCAGCAGCTCGAACAGGGTGAGGCACGAGCAGTACTTC.

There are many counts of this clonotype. The CDR3 coding sequence is TGTGCCTGGAGTGTAGGGGCGCGAGGAACTGAAGCTTTCTTT. Residues: CAWSVGARGTEAFF. The chain is built from TRBV30 and TRBJ1-1; tentative D call: TRBD1 (5 bases). Germline V gene lookup returns CDR1 GTSNPN and CDR2 SVGIG (reference sequence). Trimming removed 0 bases at V and 5 bases at J, with 13 bases between. The CDR3 loop spans 14 amino acids.

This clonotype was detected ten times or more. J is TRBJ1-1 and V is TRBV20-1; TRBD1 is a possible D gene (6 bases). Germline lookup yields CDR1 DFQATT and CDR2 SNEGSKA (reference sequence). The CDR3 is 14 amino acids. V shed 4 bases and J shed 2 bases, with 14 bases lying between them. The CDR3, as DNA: TGCAGTGCTATCAAGGGGGTTTTTAACACTGAAGCTTTCTTT. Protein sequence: CSAIKGVFNTEAFF.

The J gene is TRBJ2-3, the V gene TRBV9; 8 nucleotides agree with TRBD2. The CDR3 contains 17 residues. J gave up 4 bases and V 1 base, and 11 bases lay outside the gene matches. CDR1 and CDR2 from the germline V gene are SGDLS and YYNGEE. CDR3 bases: TGTGCCAGCAGCGTACTCTCGGGGGGGCAGCCTTCAGATACGCAGTATTTT. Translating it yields CASSVLSGGQPSDTQYF.

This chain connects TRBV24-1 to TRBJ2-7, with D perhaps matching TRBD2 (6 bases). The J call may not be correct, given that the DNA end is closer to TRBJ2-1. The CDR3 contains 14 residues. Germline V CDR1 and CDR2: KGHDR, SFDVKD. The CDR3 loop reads CATSPRGTGYEQFF. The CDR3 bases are TGTGCCACCAGTCCGCGGGGTACTGGATACGAGCAGTTCTTC.

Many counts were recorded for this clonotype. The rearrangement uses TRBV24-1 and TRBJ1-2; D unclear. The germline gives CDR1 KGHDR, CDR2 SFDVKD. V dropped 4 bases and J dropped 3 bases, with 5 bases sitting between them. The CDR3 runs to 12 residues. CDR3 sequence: CATSEEDYGYTF. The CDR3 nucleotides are TGTGCCACCAGTGAGGAGGACTATGGCTACACCTTC.

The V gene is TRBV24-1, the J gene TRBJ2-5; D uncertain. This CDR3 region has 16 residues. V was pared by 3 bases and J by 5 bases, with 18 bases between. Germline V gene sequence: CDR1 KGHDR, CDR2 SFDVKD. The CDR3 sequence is CATSDPAVRGPETQYF. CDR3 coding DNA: TGTGCCACCAGTGATCCGGCCGTCCGAGGACCGGAGACCCAGTACTTC.

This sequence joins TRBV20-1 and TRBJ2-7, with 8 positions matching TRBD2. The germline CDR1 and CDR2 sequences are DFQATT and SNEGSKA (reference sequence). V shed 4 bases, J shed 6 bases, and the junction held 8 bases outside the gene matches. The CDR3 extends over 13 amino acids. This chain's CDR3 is CSANSGRFSEQYF. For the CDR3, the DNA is TGCAGTGCTAACAGCGGGAGATTTAGCGAGCAGTACTTC.

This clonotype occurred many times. The DNA for the CDR3 is TGTGCCAGCAGTTTCCTAGCGGGAGGGCTTAGACGACGTATCAATGAGCAGTTCTTC. Its translation is CASSFLAGGLRRRINEQFF. V is TRBV12-3 or TRBV12-4 and J is TRBJ2-1; 12 bases are a match to TRBD2. With 3 bases clipped from V and 6 bases from J, the junction kept 15 bases outside the gene matches. The CDR3 has 19 residues.

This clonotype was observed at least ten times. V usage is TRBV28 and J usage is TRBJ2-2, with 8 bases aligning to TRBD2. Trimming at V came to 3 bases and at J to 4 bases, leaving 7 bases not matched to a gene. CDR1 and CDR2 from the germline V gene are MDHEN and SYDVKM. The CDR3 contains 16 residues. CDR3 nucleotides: TGTGCCAGCAGTTTTTCCCTAGCGGGTGGCACCGGGGAGCTGTTTTTT. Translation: CASSFSLAGGTGELFF. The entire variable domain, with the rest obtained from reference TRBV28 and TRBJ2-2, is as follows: DVKVTQSSRYLVKRTGEKVFLECVQDMDHENMFWYRQDPGLGLRLIYFSYDVKMKEKGDIPEGYSVSREKKERFSLILESASTNQTSMYLCASSFSLAGGTGELFFGEGSRLTVL.

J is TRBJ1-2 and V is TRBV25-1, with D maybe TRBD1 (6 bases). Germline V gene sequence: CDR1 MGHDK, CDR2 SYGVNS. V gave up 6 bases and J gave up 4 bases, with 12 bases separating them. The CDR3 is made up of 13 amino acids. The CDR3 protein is CASREDSSYGYTF. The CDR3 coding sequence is TGTGCCAGCAGGGAGGACAGCAGCTATGGCTACACCTTC.

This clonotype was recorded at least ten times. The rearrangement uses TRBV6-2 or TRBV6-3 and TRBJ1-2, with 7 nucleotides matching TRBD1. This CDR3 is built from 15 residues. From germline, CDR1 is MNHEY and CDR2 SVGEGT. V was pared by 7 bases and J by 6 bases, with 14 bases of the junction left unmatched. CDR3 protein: CASTAIATGTHGYTF. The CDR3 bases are TGTGCCAGCACTGCCATCGCGACAGGGACCCATGGCTACACCTTC.

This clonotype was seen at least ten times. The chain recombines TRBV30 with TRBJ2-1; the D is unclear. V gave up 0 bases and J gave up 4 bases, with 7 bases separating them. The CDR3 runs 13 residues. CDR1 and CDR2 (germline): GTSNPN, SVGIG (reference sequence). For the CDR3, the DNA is TGTGCCTGGAGTGTACAGTCTTACAATGAGCAGTTCTTC. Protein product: CAWSVQSYNEQFF.

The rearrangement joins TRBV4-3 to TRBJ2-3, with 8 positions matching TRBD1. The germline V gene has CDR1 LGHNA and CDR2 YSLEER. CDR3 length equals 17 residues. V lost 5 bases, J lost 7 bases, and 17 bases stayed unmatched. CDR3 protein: CASSASSGTGIWNTQYF. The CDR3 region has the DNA TGCGCCAGCAGCGCCTCCTCCGGGACAGGCATATGGAATACGCAGTATTTT.

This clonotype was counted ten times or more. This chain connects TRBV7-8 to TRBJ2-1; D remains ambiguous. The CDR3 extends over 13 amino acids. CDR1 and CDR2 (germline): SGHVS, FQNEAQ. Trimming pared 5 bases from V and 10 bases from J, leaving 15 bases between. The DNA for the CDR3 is TGTGCCAGCAGCCAAACAGCTCTCGGAGAGCAGTTCTTC. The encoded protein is CASSQTALGEQFF.